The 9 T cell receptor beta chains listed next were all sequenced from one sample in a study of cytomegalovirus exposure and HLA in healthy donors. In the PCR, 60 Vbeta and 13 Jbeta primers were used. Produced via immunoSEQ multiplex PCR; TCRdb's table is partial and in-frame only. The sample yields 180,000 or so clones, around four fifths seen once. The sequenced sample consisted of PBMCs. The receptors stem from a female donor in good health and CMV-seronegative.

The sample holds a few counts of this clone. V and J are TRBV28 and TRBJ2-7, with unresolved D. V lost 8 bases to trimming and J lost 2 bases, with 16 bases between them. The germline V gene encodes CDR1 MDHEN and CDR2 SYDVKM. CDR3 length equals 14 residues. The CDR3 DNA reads TGTGCCAGCCAGCCCCTTGACACCCCCTACGAGCAGTACTTC. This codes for CASQPLDTPYEQYF.

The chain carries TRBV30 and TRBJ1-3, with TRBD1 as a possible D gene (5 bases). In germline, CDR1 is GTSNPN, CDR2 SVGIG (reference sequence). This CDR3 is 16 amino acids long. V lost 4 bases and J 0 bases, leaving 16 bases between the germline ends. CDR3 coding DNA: TGTGCCTGGAAAACCAGGGAAATCCACTCTGGAAACACCATATATTTT. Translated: CAWKTREIHSGNTIYF. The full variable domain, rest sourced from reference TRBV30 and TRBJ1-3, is SQTIHQWPATLVQPVGSPLSLECTVEGTSNPNLYWYRQAAGRGLQLLFYSVGIGQISSEVPQNLSASRPQDRQFILSSKKLLLSDSGFYLCAWKTREIHSGNTIYFGEGSWLTVV.

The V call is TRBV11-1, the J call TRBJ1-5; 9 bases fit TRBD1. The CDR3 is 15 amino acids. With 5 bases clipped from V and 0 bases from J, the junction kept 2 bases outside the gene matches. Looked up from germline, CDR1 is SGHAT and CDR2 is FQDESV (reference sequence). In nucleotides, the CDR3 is TGTGCCAGCAGCCGGGACAGGGCTAGCAATCAGCCCCAGCATTTT. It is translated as CASSRDRASNQPQHF.

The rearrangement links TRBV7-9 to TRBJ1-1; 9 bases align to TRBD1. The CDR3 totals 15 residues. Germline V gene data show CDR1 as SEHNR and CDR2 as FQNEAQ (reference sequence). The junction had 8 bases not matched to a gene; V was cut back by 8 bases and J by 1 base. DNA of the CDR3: TGTGCCAGCCTCGGACAGGGGACATCGAACACTGAAGCTTTCTTT. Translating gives CASLGQGTSNTEAFF.

The CDR3 region has the DNA TGTGCCAGCAGCTTGAGGCTAGCGGGGCGCACAGATACGCAGTATTTT. Encoded protein: CASSLRLAGRTDTQYF. The chain combines TRBV5-6 with TRBJ2-3; 9 bases match TRBD2. The trim removed 1 base at V and 1 base at J, leaving 4 bases unmatched. This CDR3 contains 16 residues. The germline CDR1 and CDR2 sequences are SGHDT and YYEEEE. The entire variable domain, with the rest obtained from reference TRBV5-6 and TRBJ2-3, is as follows: DAGVTQSPTHLIKTRGQQVTLRCSPKSGHDTVSWYQQALGQGPQFIFQYYEEEERQRGNFPDRFSGHQFPNYSSELNVNALLLGDSALYLCASSLRLAGRTDTQYFGPGTRLTVL.

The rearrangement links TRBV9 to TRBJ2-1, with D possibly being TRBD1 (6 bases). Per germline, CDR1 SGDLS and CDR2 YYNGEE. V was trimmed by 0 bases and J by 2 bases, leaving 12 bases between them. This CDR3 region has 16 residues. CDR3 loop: CASSVVSRGAYNEQFF. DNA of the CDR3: TGTGCCAGCAGCGTAGTTTCCAGGGGAGCCTACAATGAGCAGTTCTTC.

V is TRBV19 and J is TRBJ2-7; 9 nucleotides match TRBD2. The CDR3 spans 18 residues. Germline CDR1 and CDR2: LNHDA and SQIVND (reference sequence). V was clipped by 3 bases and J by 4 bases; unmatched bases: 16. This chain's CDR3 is CASSMGLAGPLRQYEQYF. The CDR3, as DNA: TGTGCCAGTAGTATGGGGCTAGCGGGACCCCTGAGACAGTACGAGCAGTACTTC.

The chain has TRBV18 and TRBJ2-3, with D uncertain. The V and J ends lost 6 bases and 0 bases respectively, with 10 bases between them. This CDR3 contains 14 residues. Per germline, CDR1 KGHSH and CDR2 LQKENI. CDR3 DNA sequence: TGTGCCAGCTCGAAGAGCGATAGCACAGATACGCAGTATTTT. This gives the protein CASSKSDSTDTQYF.

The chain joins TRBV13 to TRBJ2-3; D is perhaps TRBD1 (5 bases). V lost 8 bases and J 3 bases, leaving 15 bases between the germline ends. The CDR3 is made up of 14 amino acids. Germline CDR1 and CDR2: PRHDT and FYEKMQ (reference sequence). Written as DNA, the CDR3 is TGTGCCAGCGAAGTTAGGGGCGGTACAGATACGCAGTATTTT. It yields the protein CASEVRGGTDTQYF.